The sequence of this T cell receptor beta chain was determined in a study of control samples from healthy donors and cancer patients. Trimming took off 2 bases at V and 1 base at J, with 11 bases between the two ends. The V gene's germline CDR1 is SGHVS and CDR2 FNYEAQ. The CDR3 has 15 residues. Profiled with immunoSEQ multiplex PCR; TCRdb holds only in-frame clones, not every one. The sample gives some 120,000 clones, roughly 92% of which show up once; under 0.7% is in the top ten. The rearrangement joins TRBV7-6 to TRBJ1-2, with unresolved D. The TCR was taken from a man older than 75 with head and neck cancer. The material sequenced was PBMCs. CDR3 protein: CASSLLALGNYGYTF. The CDR3 DNA follows: TGTGCCAGCAGCTTACTCGCTTTGGGTAACTATGGCTACACCTTC.